The entry below gives a single T cell receptor beta chain sequence along with its context. Its antigen remains unknown. This entry comes from a study of T cells in localized non-small cell lung cancer. Study outcomes and limitations: Appearances in adjacent lung were noted for a median 57 of the top 100 tumor clones. Greater blood T cell density accompanied longer overall survival. Uninvolved nearby lung showed the greatest T cell clonality, exceeding that found in tumor.

Sequencing used immunoSEQ multiplex PCR; TCRdb keeps in-frame clones, though not all of them. The table has about 13,000 clones, 75% to 90% seen once; the top ten hold 28%. Germline V gene sequence: CDR1 MRHNA, CDR2 SNTAGT. With 6 bases clipped from V and 8 bases from J, the junction kept 13 bases outside the gene matches. This CDR3 region has 16 residues. The receptor was derived from a male donor older than 55 with stage I squamous cell lung carcinoma. V is TRBV6-4 and J is TRBJ2-1; 10 bases are a match to TRBD1. The sample was peripheral blood, taken before any cancer treatment. In DNA form, the CDR3 reads TGTGCCAGCAGCCGAGAAAGGACAGGGGGTGGATATGAGCAGTTCTTC. It is translated as CASSRERTGGGYEQFF.